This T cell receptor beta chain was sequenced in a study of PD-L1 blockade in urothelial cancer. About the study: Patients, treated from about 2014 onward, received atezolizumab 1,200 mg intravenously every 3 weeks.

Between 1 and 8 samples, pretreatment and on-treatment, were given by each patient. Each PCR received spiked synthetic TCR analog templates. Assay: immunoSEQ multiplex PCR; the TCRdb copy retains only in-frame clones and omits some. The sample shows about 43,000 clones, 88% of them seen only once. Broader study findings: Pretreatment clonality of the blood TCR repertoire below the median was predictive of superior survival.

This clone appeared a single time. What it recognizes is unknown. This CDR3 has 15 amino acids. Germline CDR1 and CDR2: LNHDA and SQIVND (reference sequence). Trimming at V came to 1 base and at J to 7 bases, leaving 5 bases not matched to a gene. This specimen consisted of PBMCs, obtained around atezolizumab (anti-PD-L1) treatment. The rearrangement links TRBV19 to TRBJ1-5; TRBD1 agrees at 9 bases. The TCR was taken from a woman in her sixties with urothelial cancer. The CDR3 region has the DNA TGTGCCAGTAGTATAGTCGGGACAGGGACGCAGCCCCAGCATTTT. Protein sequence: CASSIVGTGTQPQHF.